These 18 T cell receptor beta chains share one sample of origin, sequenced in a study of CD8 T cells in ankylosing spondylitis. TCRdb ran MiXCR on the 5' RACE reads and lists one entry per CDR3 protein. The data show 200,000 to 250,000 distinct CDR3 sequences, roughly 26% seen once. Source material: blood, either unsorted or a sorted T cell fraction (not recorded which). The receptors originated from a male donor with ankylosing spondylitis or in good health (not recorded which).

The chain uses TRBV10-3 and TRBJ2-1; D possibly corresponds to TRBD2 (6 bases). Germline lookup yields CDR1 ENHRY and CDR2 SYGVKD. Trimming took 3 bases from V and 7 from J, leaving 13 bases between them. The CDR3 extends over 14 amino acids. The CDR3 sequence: CAISESGTLNEQFF. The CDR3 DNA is TGTGCCATCAGTGAATCCGGGACTCTGAATGAGCAGTTCTTC.

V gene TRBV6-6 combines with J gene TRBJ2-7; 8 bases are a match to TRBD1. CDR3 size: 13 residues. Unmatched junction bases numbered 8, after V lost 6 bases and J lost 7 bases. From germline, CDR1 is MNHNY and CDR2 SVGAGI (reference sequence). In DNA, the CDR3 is TGTGCCAGCAGCATGGACAGGGCGAAGGAGCAGTACTTC. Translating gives CASSMDRAKEQYF.

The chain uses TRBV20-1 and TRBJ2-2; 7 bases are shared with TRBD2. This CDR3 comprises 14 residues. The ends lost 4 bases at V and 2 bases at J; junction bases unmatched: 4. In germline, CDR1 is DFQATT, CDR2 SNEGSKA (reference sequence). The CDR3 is CSATERGNTGELFF. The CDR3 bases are TGCAGTGCTACTGAGCGGGGAAACACCGGGGAGCTGTTTTTT.

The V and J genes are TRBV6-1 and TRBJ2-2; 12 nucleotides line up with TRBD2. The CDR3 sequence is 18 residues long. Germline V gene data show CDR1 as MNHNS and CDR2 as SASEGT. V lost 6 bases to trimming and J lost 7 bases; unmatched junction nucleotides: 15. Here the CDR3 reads CASSRTTSGGLPNGELFF. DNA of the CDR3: TGTGCCAGCAGCCGTACGACTAGCGGGGGACTGCCTAACGGGGAGCTGTTTTTT.

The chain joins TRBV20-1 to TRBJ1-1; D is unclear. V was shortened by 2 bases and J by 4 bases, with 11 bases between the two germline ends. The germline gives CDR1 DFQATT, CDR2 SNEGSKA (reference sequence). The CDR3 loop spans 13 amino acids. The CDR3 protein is CSARSLGFTEAFF. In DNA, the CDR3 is TGCAGTGCTAGATCGTTAGGCTTCACTGAAGCTTTCTTT.

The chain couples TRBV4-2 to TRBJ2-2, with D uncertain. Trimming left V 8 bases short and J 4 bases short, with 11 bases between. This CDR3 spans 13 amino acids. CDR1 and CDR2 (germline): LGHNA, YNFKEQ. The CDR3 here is CASGPGFTGELFF. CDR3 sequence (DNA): TGTGCCAGCGGCCCCGGCTTCACCGGGGAGCTGTTTTTT.

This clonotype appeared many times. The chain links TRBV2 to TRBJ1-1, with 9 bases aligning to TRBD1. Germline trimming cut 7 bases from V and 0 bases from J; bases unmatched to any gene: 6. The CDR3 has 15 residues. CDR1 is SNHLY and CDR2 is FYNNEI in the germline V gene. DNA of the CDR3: TGTGCCAGCACCCGGGACAGGGTGATGAACACTGAAGCTTTCTTT. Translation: CASTRDRVMNTEAFF.

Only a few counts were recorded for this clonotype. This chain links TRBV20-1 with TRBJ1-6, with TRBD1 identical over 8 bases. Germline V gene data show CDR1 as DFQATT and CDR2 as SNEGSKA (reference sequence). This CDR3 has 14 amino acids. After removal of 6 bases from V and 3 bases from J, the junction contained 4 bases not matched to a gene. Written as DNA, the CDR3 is TGCAGTGCAGCGACAGGGGACTATAATTCACCCCTCCACTTT. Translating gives CSAATGDYNSPLHF.

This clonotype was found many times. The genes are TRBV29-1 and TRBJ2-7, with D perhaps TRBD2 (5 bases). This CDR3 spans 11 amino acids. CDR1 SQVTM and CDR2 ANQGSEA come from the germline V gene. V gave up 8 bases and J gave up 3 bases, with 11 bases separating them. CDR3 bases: TGCAGCATGACTATTTTCTACGAGCAGTACTTC. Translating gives CSMTIFYEQYF.

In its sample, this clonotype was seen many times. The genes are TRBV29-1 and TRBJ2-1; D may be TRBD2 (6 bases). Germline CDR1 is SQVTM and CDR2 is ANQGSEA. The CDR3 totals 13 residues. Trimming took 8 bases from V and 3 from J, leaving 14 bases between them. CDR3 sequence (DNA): TGCAGCCATGGAGGGAGTCGCTACAATGAGCAGTTCTTC. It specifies CSHGGSRYNEQFF.

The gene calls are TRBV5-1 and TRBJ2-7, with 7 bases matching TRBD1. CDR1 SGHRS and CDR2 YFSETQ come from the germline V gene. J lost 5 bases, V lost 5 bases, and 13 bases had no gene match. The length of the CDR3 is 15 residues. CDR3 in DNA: TGCGCCAGCAGTATTCCGTCACAGGGGACGAACGAGCAGTACTTC. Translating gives CASSIPSQGTNEQYF.

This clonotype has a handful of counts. CDR3 in amino acids: CASSPRQGDSNQPQHF. The CDR3 DNA follows: TGTGCCAGCAGCCCTAGACAGGGGGATAGCAATCAGCCCCAGCATTTT. The chain links TRBV12-3 or TRBV12-4 to TRBJ1-5, with TRBD1 matching 9 bases. V gave up 6 bases and J gave up 0 bases; unmatched junction bases: 6. This CDR3 contains 16 residues.

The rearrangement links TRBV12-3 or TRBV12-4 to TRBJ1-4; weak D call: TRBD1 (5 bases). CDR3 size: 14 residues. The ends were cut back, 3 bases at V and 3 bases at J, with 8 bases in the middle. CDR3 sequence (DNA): TGTGCCAGCAGTTTTCGAGGGGCTAATGAAAAACTGTTTTTT. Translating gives CASSFRGANEKLFF.

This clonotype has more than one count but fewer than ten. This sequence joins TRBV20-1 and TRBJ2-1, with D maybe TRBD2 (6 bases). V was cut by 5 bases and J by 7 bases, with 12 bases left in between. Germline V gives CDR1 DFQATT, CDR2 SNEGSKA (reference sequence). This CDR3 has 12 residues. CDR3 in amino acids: CSASGSRNEQFF. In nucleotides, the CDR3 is TGCAGTGCTTCCGGGAGCCGAAATGAGCAGTTCTTC.

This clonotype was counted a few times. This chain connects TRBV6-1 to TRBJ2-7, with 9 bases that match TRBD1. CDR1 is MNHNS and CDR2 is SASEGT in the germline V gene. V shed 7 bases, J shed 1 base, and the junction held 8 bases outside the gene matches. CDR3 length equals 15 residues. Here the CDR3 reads CASNPQGALSYEQYF. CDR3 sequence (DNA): TGTGCCAGCAACCCACAGGGGGCGCTTTCCTACGAGCAGTACTTC.

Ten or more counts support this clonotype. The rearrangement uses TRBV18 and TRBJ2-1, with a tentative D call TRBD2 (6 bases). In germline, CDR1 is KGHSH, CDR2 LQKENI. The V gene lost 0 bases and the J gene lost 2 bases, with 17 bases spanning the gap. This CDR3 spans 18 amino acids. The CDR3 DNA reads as TGTGCCAGCTCACCACCGGTTGCTGCGGGAAGCACCTACAATGAGCAGTTCTTC. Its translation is CASSPPVAAGSTYNEQFF.

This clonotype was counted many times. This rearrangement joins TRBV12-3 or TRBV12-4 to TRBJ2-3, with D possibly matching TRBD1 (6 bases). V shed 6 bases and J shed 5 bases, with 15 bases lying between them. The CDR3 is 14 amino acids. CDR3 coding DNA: TGTGCCAGCAGGACGGGGACAAGCGAAGATACGCAGTATTTT. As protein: CASRTGTSEDTQYF.

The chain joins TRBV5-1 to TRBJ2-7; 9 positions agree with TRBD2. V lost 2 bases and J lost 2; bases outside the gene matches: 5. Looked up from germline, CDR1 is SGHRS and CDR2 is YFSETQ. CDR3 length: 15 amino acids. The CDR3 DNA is TGCGCCAGCAGCTTCTCTAGCGGGACTACCTACGAGCAGTACTTC. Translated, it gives CASSFSSGTTYEQYF.